One sample yielded the 5 T cell receptor beta chains listed below, sequenced in a study of CD8+ T cells in alopecia areata. Extracted from the samples, RNA was reverse transcribed into cDNA to serve as the sequencing template. Generated by immunoSEQ multiplex PCR, the TCRdb table keeps only in-frame clones and is missing some. The sample contains 55,000 to 70,000 clones, 45% to 50% of which appear only once. This specimen was CD8+ T cells sorted from blood, taken at week 0. Source of these receptors: a human donor with alopecia areata.

The gene calls are TRBV6-5 and TRBJ2-7, with a weak D call TRBD2 (6 bases). Germline V lookup: CDR1 MNHEY, CDR2 SVGAGI. The V and J ends lost 4 bases and 0 bases respectively, with 13 bases between them. This CDR3 is 15 amino acids long. The CDR3 here is CASSSPARGSYEQYF. CDR3 in DNA: TGTGCCAGCAGTTCCCCTGCGCGGGGCTCCTACGAGCAGTACTTC.

The genes are TRBV7-9 and TRBJ2-5, with D perhaps matching TRBD2 (6 bases). CDR3 size: 14 residues. Per the germline V gene, CDR1 is SEHNR and CDR2 is FQNEAQ (reference sequence). Between the trimmed V and J ends, which lost 7 bases and 1 base, there was a span of 13 bases. CDR3 sequence reads: CASIRAGTQETQYF. CDR3 DNA: TGTGCCAGCATAAGGGCGGGGACCCAAGAGACCCAGTACTTC.

V gene TRBV7-9 combines with J gene TRBJ2-7; no reliable D call. Germline-derived CDR1 and CDR2 are SEHNR and FQNEAQ (reference sequence). This CDR3 has 13 amino acids. V was shortened by 5 bases and J by 6 bases, with 14 bases between the two germline ends. CDR3: CASSTYLMPEQYF. In nucleotides, the CDR3 is TGTGCCAGCAGCACGTACCTAATGCCCGAGCAGTACTTC.

The genes are TRBV2 and TRBJ2-1; tentative D call: TRBD1 (5 bases). In germline, CDR1 is SNHLY, CDR2 FYNNEI. The CDR3 has 13 amino acids. V was shortened by 0 bases and J by 8 bases, with 8 bases between the two germline ends. CDR3 DNA: TGTGCCAGCAGTGAAGCTTTAGGGGATGAGCAGTTCTTC. This translates into CASSEALGDEQFF.

The rearrangement uses TRBV28 and TRBJ2-7; D is possibly TRBD1 (6 bases). The CDR3 length is 14 residues. Trimming shortened V by 3 bases and J by 2 bases, and 11 bases separated the two germline ends. From germline, CDR1 is MDHEN and CDR2 SYDVKM. CDR3 sequence (DNA): TGTGCCAGCAGTTTTGGGACACCCGCCTACGAGCAGTACTTC. It yields the protein CASSFGTPAYEQYF.